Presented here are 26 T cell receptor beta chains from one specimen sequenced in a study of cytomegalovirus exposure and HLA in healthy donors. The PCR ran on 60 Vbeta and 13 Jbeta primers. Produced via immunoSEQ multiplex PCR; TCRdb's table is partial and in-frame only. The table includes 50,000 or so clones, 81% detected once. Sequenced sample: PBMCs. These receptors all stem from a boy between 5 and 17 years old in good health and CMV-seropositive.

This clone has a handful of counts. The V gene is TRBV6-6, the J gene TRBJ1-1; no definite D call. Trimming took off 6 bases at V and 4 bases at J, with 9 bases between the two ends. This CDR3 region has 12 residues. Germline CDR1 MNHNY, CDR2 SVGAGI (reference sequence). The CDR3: CASSTPTTEAFF. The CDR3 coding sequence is TGTGCCAGCAGCACACCAACCACTGAAGCTTTCTTT.

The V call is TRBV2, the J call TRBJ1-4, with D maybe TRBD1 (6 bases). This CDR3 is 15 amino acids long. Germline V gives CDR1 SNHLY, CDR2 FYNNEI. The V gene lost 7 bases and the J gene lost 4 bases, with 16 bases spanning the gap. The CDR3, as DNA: TGTGCCAGCACCCGGGGGGGCTCCCGTAATGAAAAACTGTTTTTT. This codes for CASTRGGSRNEKLFF.

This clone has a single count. CDR3 in DNA: TGCAGCGTAGTGCGGGGGGGCCGAACCGGGGAGCTGTTTTTT. Translated: CSVVRGGRTGELFF. The V gene is TRBV29-1, the J gene TRBJ2-2; 9 nucleotides line up with TRBD2. CDR1 and CDR2 (germline): SQVTM, ANQGSEA. Trimming at V came to 6 bases and at J to 5 bases, leaving 7 bases not matched to a gene. This CDR3 region has 14 residues.

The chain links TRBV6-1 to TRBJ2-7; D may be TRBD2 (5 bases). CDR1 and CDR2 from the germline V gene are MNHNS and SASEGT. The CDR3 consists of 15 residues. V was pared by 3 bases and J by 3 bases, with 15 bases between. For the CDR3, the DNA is TGTGCCAGCAGTGACGATCTAGCTCCAGGCTACGAGCAGTACTTC. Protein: CASSDDLAPGYEQYF.

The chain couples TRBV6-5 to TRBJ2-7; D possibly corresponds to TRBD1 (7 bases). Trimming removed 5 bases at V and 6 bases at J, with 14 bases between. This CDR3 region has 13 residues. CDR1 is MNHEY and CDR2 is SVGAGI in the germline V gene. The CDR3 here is CASSQPGGGEQYF. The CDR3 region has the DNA TGTGCCAGCAGTCAGCCAGGGGGAGGCGAGCAGTACTTC.

The CDR3 reads CASSSVRGGGRDEQYF. The CDR3 DNA reads TGTGCCAGCAGCTCCGTTAGGGGCGGGGGAAGGGACGAGCAGTACTTC. The chain joins TRBV7-9 to TRBJ2-7, with 7 bases matching TRBD2. Losses at the gene ends were 4 bases for V and 5 bases for J; bases not matched to a gene: 14. Germline CDR1 reads SEHNR; CDR2 reads FQNEAQ (reference sequence). This CDR3 spans 16 amino acids.

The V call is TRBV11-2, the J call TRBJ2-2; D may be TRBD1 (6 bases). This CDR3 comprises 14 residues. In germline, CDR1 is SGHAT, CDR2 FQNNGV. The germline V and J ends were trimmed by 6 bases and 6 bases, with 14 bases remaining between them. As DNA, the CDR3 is TGTGCCAGCAGTTACCGGACAGTGGCCGGGGAGCTGTTTTTT. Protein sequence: CASSYRTVAGELFF. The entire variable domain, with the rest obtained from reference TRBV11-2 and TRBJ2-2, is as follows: EAGVAQSPRYKIIEKRQSVAFWCNPISGHATLYWYQQILGQGPKLLIQFQNNGVVDDSQLPKDRFSAERLKGVDSTLKIQPAKLEDSAVYLCASSYRTVAGELFFGEGSRLTVL.

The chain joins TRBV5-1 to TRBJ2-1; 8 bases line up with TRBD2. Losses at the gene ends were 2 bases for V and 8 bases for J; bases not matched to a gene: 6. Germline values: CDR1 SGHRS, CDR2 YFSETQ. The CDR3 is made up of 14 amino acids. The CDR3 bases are TGCGCCAGCAGCTTCAGAAGCGGGGGCGATGAGCAGTTCTTC. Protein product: CASSFRSGGDEQFF. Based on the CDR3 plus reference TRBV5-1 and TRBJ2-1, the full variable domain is KAGVTQTPRYLIKTRGQQVTLSCSPISGHRSVSWYQQTPGQGLQFLFEYFSETQRNKGNFPGRFSGRQFSNSRSEMNVSTLELGDSALYLCASSFRSGGDEQFFGPGTRLTVL.

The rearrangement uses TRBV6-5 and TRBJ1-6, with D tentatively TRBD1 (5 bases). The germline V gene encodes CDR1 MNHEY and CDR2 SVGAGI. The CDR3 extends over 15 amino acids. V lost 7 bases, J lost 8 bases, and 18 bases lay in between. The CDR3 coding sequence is TGTGCCAGCAACCGACTCAGCAGGGATGATTCACCCCTCCACTTT. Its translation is CASNRLSRDDSPLHF.

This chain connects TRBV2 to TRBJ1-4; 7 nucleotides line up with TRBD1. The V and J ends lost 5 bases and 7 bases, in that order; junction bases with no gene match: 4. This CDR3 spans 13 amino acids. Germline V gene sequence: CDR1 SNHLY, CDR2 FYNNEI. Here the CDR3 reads CASSSRTGEKLFF. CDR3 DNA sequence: TGTGCCAGCAGTTCAAGGACAGGTGAAAAACTGTTTTTT.

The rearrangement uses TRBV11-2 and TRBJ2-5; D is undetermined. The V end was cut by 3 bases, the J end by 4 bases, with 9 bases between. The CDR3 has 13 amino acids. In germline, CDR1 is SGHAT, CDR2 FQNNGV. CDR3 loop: CASSFWQRETQYF. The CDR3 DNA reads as TGTGCCAGCAGCTTTTGGCAGCGAGAGACCCAGTACTTC.

The CDR3 coding sequence is TGTGCCAGCAGCTCGCGACTGGCCAGCGGGGGCTACGAGCAGTACTTC. It is translated as CASSSRLASGGYEQYF. The chain joins TRBV7-2 to TRBJ2-5; 8 bases are shared with TRBD2. The DNA end is more similar to TRBJ2-7, so the J call may be wrong. This CDR3 spans 16 amino acids. In germline, CDR1 is SGHTA, CDR2 FQGNSA.

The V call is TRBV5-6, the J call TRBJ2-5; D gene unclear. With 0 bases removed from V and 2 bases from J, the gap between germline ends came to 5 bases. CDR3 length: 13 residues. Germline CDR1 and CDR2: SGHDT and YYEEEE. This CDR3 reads CASSLVQQETQYF. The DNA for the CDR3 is TGTGCCAGCAGCTTGGTTCAGCAAGAGACCCAGTACTTC.

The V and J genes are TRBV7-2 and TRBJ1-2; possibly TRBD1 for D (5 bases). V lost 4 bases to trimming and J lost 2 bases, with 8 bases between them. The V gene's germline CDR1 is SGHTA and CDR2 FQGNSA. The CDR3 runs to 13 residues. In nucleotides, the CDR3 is TGTGCCAGCAGCTCTCGACAGAACTATGGCTACACCTTC. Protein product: CASSSRQNYGYTF.

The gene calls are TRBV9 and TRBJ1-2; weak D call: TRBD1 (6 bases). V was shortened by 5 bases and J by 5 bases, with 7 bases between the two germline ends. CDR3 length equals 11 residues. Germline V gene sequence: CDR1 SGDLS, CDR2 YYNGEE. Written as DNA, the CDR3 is TGTGCCAGCAGGCAGGGGTATGGCTACACCTTC. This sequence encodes CASRQGYGYTF.

The CDR3 spells CASSQAQGYGNEQFF. The CDR3 nucleotides read TGCGCCAGCAGCCAAGCTCAGGGGTACGGTAATGAGCAGTTCTTC. The chain has TRBV4-1 and TRBJ2-1, with a possible D match to TRBD1 (6 bases). V dropped 1 base and J dropped 7 bases, with 14 bases sitting between them. Germline CDR1 MGHRA, CDR2 YSYEKL. The CDR3 has 15 residues.

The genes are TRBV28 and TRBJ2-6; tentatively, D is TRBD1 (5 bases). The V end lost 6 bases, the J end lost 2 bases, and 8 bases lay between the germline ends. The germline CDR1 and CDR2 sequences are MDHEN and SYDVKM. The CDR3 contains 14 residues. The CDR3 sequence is CASSLRAGANVLTF. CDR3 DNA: TGTGCCAGCAGCCTCAGGGCTGGGGCCAACGTCCTGACTTTC.

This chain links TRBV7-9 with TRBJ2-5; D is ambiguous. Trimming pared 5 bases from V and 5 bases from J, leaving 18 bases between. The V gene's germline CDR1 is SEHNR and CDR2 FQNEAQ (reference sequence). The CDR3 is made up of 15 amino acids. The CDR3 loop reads CASSPSSSVLETQYF. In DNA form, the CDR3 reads TGTGCCAGCAGCCCGTCGTCCTCGGTACTGGAGACCCAGTACTTC.

The CDR3 DNA sequence: TGTGCCAGCAGTTTAGCGCGGGGGTGGGGCTATGGCTACACCTTC. This sequence encodes CASSLARGWGYGYTF. The J gene is TRBJ1-2, the V gene TRBV27; a possible D gene is TRBD1 (5 bases). The germline V gene encodes CDR1 MNHEY and CDR2 SMNVEV (reference sequence). The length of the CDR3 is 15 residues. V was clipped by 2 bases and J by 4 bases, with 14 bases between them.

Written as DNA, the CDR3 is TGTGCCAGCAGCTTAGGGGCTCTTGGAGGAGGCTACACCTTC. Translation gives CASSLGALGGGYTF. J is TRBJ1-2 and V is TRBV11-2, with D unresolved. The CDR3 runs 14 residues. The ends were cut back, 1 base at V and 8 bases at J, with 14 bases in the middle. The germline V gene encodes CDR1 SGHAT and CDR2 FQNNGV. The variable domain in full, with the rest retrieved from reference TRBV11-2 and TRBJ1-2, is EAGVAQSPRYKIIEKRQSVAFWCNPISGHATLYWYQQILGQGPKLLIQFQNNGVVDDSQLPKDRFSAERLKGVDSTLKIQPAKLEDSAVYLCASSLGALGGGYTFGSGTRLTVV.

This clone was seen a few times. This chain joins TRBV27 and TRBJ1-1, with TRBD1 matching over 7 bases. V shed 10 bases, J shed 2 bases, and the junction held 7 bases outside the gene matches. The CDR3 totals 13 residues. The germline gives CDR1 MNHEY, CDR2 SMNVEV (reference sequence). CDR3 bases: TGTGCCACCCAGACAGGGATAAACACTGAAGCTTTCTTT. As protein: CATQTGINTEAFF.

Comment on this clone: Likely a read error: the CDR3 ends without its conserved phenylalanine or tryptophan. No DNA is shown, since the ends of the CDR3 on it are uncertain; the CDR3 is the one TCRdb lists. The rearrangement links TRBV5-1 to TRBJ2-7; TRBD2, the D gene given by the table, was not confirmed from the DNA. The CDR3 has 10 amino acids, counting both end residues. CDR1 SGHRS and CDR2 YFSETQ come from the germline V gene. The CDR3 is CASDAGRLPS.

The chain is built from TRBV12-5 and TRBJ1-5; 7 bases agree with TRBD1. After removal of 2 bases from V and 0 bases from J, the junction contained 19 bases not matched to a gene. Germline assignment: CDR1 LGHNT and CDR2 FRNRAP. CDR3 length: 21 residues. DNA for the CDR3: TGTGCTAGTGGTTTGCCCCCGGACAGGCTACGTTTAAGTTATAGCAATCAGCCCCAGCATTTT. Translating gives CASGLPPDRLRLSYSNQPQHF.

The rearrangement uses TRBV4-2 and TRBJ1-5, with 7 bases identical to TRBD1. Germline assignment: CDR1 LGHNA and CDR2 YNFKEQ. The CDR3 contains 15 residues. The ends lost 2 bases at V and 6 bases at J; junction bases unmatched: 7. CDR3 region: CASSQTGEVGQPQHF. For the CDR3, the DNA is TGTGCCAGCAGCCAAACAGGGGAGGTTGGTCAGCCCCAGCATTTT.

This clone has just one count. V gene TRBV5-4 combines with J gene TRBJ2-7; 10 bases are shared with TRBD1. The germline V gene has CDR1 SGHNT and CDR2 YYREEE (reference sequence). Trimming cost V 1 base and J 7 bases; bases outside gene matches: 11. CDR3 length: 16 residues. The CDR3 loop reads CASSLKSGTGDPEQYF. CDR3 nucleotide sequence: TGTGCCAGCAGCTTGAAATCAGGGACAGGGGACCCAGAGCAGTACTTC.

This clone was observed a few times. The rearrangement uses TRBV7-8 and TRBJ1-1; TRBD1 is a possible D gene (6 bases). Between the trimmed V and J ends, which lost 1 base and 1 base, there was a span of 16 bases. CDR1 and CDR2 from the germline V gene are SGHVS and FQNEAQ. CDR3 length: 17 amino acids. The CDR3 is CASSLDGSGHRNTEAFF. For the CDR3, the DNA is TGTGCCAGCAGCTTAGACGGTTCGGGACACCGGAACACTGAAGCTTTCTTT.